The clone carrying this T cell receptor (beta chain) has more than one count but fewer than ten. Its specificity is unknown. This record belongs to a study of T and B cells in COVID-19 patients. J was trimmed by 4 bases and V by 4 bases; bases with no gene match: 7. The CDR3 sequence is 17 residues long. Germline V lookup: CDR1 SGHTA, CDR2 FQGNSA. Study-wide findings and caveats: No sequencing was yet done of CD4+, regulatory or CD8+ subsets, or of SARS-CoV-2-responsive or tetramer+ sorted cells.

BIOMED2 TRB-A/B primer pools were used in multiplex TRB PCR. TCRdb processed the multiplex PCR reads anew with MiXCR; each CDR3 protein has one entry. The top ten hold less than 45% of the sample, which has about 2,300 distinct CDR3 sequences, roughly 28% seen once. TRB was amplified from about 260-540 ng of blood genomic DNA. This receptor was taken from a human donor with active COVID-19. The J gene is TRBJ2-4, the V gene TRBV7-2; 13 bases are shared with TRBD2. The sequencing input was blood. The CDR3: CASSSGLAGWGKNIQYF. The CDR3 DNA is TGTGCCAGCAGCTCGGGACTAGCGGGGTGGGGGAAAAACATTCAGTACTTC.